This T cell receptor (beta chain) stems from a study of T cells in Graves' hyperthyroidism and ophthalmopathy. Overall study: Peripheral blood specimens were obtained at initial diagnosis, prior to any treatment. Study-level findings and limits: It was a median approximately six months before onset that the model predicted ophthalmopathy.

This clonotype has ten or more counts. Antigen: not known. The CDR3 regions of TCR beta were amplified from RNA transcripts. A first-round RT-PCR of the TCR CDR3 used the HTBI primer set. TCRdb re-derived calls from the multiplex PCR reads in MiXCR, one entry per CDR3 protein. Of around 500,000 distinct CDR3 sequences listed, roughly a sixth are singletons. Germline V gene sequence: CDR1 DFQATT, CDR2 SNEGSKA (reference sequence). This CDR3 comprises 13 residues. The V and J ends lost 6 bases and 4 bases, in that order; junction bases with no gene match: 8. The chain employs TRBV20-1 and TRBJ1-1; TRBD1 matches 7 bases. The receptor comes from a woman in her thirties with Graves' ophthalmopathy. Sequences were obtained from blood. The CDR3 sequence is CSAEQGFGTEAFF. CDR3 sequence (DNA): TGCAGTGCGGAACAGGGGTTTGGCACTGAAGCTTTCTTT.